The T cell receptor beta chain described here comes from a study of T cells in Graves' hyperthyroidism and ophthalmopathy (dated by TCRdb to about 2019). Regarding the complete study: Peripheral blood samples were taken at initial diagnosis, before any treatment was given. To identify TCR V-J signatures that set the groups apart, the researchers used a discovery cohort of 100 patients, made up of some 41 with Graves' ophthalmopathy and 55 to 65 with stable Graves' hyperthyroidism. Whether ophthalmopathy could be predicted prospectively was tested in an independent validation cohort made up of 18 to 20 hyperthyroidism patients plus 17 patients who later progressed to ophthalmopathy. The 100 discovery patients were randomly split 7:3 into training and test sets. In about six Graves' hyperthyroidism patients, the study also compared T-cell repertoires from thyroid tissue with T-cell repertoires from blood. After blood sampling, hyperthyroidism patients were treated with methimazole at a starting dose of 30 mg daily, and ophthalmopathy patients were treated with high-dose intravenous methylprednisolone. The paper describes TCR Vbeta CDR3 sequencing of around 140 peripheral blood samples, made up of 43 ophthalmopathy patients, approximately 76 hyperthyroidism patients and 17 progressor patients.

The TCR beta CDR3 regions were amplified from the RNA transcripts. A first-round RT-PCR of the TCR CDR3 used the HTBI primer set with the Qiagen OneStep RT-PCR kit. The libraries were constructed in a second round of multiplex PCR and then size-selected and purified. Sequencing of the libraries was done on an Illumina HiSeq2000 using paired-end 100 bp reads. On the authors' methods: SOAPnuke was used to process the raw data, with reads discarded if the reads contained adapters or uncalled bases, had a mean Phred below 15, or lacked an exact constant-primer or identifier match. COPE v1.2.5 was used to merge high-quality paired reads, and clonotypes were defined as unique nucleotide sequences. MiTCR v1.1 was used to align the clonotypes against IMGT TRBV, TRBD and TRBJ reference segments. The analysis included only V-J combinations with a frequency above 0.0001, which together covered 99% to 99.2% of the repertoires. A TCS score was defined as the ratio between F50 (clonal expansion) and ExV (chaos), using BLOSUM62-based TCRdist between CDR3 peptides within each V-J. Welch's t-statistics and random forest reduced some 510 V-J features to 13, which were used in a naive Bayes classifier (R e1071). The similarity between thyroid and blood repertoires was quantified using the Morisita-Horn index. In-frame beta chains were kept once TCRdb had trimmed the public reads at Q25 with fastp and called clones with MiXCR. Identical CDR3 protein sequences are pooled into one entry, listed with their most common genes and DNA. TCRdb, not the original authors, processed these V and J calls. For this sample the table gives over 700,000 distinct CDR3 sequences, of which 38% were detected only once. The top ten clones comprise over 8% of the sample.

Trimming accounts for 5 bases at V and 8 bases at J, while the number of junction bases matched to no gene is 9. The germline V gene specifies SQVTM as CDR1 and ANQGSEA as CDR2. The CDR3, from cysteine to phenylalanine, totals 13 residues. Only the CDR3 region is kept as DNA, spanning 39 bases read in frame from base 1. Stable Graves' hyperthyroidism was defined as the absence of progression to ophthalmopathy over 18 months of follow-up. The hyperthyroidism patients were between 18 and 65 years old and newly diagnosed, with a disease duration of less than 2 months. Any patient with an uncontrolled infection, another autoimmune disease, pregnancy or lactation was excluded. Diagnoses relied on clinical symptoms, serum thyroxine and TRAb, thyroid ultrasound and orbital computed tomography. PBMCs were separated from roughly 10 ml of fresh peripheral blood using Ficoll-Paque density gradient centrifugation. Total RNA was extracted using Trizol reagent, and RNA quality was assessed on an Agilent 2100 Bioanalyzer.

Remarks on this clonotype: The specificity of this receptor is unknown. This could be a read error, since a much larger clone is one nucleotide away.

Findings and caveats that apply to the study as a whole: In validation, the model predicted progression to ophthalmopathy with approximately 69% sensitivity and 72% to 85% specificity, a median of 6.5 months before onset. Most expanded thyroid clonotypes (frequency above 0.001) were also found in blood, which suggests that blood repertoires may mirror thyroid immune responses. Ophthalmopathy was separated from stable hyperthyroidism by a 13 V-J signature model, with over 85% sensitivity and approximately 81% specificity obtained in cross-validation and 80%/75% obtained in testing. No statistical method was used to set the sample size in advance, and investigators knew the group allocation.

Source material: blood. This TCR came from a man aged 18 to 29 with Graves' hyperthyroidism. The chain uses TRBV29-1 and TRBJ1-2, and TRBD1 matches 9 of the central bases. The bases read TGCAGCGTTCACCTGACAGGGGGGGGCGGCTACACCTTC. Its amino acids are CSVHLTGGGGYTF.